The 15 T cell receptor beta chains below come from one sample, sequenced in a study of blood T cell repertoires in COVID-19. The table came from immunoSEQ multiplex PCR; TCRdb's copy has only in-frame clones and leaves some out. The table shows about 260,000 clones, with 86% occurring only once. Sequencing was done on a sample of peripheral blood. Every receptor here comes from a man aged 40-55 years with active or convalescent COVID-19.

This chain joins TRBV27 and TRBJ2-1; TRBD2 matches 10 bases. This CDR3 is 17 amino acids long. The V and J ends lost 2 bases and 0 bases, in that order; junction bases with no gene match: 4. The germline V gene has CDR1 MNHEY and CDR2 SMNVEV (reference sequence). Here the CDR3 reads CASSLTSGVNSYNEQFF. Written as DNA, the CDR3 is TGTGCCAGCAGTTTAACTAGCGGGGTTAACTCCTACAATGAGCAGTTCTTC.

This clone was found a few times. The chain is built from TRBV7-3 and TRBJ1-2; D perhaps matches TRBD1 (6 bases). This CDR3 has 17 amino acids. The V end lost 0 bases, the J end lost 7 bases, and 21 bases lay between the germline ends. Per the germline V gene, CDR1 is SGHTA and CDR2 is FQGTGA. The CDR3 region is CASSLTVVQGEESGYTF. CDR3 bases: TGTGCCAGCAGCTTAACGGTGGTACAGGGAGAAGAGAGTGGCTACACCTTC.

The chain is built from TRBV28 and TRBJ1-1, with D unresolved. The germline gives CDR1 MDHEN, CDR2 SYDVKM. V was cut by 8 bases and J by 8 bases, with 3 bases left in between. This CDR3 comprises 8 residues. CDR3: CASPEAFF. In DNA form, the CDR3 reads TGTGCCAGCCCGGAAGCTTTCTTT. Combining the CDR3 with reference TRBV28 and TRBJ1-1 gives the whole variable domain DVKVTQSSRYLVKRTGEKVFLECVQDMDHENMFWYRQDPGLGLRLIYFSYDVKMKEKGDIPEGYSVSREKKERFSLILESASTNQTSMYLCASPEAFFGQGTRLTVV.

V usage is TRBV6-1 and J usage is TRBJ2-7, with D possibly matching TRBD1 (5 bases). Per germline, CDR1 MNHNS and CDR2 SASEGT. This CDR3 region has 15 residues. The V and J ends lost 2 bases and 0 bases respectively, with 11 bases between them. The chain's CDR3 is CASSELQGSSYEQYF. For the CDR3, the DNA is TGTGCCAGCAGTGAACTGCAGGGAAGCTCCTACGAGCAGTACTTC.

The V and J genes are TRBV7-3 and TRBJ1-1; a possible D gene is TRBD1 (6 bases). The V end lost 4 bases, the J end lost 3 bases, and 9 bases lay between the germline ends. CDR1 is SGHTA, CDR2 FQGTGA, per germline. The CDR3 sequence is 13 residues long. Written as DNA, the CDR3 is TGTGCCAGCAGCTCGTCAGGGGACACTGAAGCTTTCTTT. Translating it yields CASSSSGDTEAFF.

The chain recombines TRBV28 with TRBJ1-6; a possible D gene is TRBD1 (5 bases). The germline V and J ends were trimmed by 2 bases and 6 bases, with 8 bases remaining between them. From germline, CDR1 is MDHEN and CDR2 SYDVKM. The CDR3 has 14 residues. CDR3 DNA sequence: TGTGCCAGCAGTTTACCGGACACTAATTCACCCCTCCACTTT. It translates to CASSLPDTNSPLHF.

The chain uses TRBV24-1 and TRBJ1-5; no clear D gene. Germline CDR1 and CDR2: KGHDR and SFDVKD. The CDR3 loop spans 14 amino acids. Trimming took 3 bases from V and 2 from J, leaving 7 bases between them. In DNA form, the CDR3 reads TGTGCCACCAGTGATCGGACTCGCAATCAGCCCCAGCATTTT. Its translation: CATSDRTRNQPQHF.

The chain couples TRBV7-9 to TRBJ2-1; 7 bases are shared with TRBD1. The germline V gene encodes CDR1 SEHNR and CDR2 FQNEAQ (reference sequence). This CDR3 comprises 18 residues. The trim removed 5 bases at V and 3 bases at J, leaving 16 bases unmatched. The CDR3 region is CASSPDRVSPRYYNEQFF. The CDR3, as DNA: TGTGCCAGCAGCCCCGACAGGGTTAGCCCAAGGTACTACAATGAGCAGTTCTTC.

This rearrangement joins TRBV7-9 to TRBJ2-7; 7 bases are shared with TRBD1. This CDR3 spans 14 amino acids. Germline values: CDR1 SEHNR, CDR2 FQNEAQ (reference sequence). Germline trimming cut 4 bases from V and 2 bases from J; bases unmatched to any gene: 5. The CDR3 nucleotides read TGTGCCAGCAGCTCAAAGACAGGGACCTACGAGCAGTACTTC. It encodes CASSSKTGTYEQYF.

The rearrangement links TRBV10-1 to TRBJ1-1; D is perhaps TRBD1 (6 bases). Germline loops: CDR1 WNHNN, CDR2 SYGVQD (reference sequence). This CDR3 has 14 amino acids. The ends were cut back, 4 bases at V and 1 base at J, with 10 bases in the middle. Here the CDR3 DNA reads TGCGCCAGCAGTGGGGTGGGACAGAACACTGAAGCTTTCTTT. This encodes CASSGVGQNTEAFF.

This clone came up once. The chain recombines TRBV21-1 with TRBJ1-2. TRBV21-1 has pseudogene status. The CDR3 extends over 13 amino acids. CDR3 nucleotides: TGTGCCAGCAGCCTGCGGGGAGGTGGTGGCTACACCTTC. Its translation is CASSLRGGGGYTF.

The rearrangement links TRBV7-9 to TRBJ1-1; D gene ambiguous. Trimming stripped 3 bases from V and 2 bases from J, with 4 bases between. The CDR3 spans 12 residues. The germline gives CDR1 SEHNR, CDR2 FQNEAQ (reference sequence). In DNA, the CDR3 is TGTGCCAGCAGCTTCCCTAACACTGAAGCTTTCTTT. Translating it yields CASSFPNTEAFF.

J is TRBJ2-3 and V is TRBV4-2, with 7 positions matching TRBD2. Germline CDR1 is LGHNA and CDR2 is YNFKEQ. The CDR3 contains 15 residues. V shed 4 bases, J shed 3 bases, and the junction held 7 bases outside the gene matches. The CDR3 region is CASSPTMGGTDTQYF. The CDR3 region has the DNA TGTGCCAGCAGCCCCACTATGGGGGGGACAGATACGCAGTATTTT.

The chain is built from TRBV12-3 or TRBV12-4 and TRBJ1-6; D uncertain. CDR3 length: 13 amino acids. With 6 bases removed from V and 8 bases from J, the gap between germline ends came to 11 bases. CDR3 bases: TGTGCCAGCAGCCCGACTGAGGATTCACCCCTCCACTTT. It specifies CASSPTEDSPLHF.

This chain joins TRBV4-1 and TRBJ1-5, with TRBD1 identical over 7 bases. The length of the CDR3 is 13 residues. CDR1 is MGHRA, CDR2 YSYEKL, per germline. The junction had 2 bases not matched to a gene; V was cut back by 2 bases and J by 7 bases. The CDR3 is CASSQQGGQPQHF. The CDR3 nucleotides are TGCGCCAGCAGCCAACAGGGGGGCCAGCCCCAGCATTTT.